The TCR beta chain described here comes from a study of blood T cell repertoires in COVID-19. Across roughly 25 US areas, participants ranged in age from 18 to 89 years. The table came from immunoSEQ multiplex PCR; TCRdb's copy has only in-frame clones and leaves some out. There are more than 250,000 clones in the sample; nearly 90% occur only once, and 1.5% to 2% lies in the top ten. Trimming stripped 5 bases from V and 5 bases from J, with 9 bases between. CDR1 and CDR2 (germline): SGHVS, FQNEAQ. The CDR3 spans 12 residues. The V call is TRBV7-8, the J call TRBJ2-5; weak D call: TRBD2 (6 bases). Sequenced: PBMCs or T cells enriched from blood (not recorded which). This receptor was taken from a woman under 30 with acute COVID-19. The chain's CDR3 is CASSRLVETQYF. CDR3 DNA sequence: TGTGCCAGCAGCCGACTAGTGGAGACCCAGTACTTC.